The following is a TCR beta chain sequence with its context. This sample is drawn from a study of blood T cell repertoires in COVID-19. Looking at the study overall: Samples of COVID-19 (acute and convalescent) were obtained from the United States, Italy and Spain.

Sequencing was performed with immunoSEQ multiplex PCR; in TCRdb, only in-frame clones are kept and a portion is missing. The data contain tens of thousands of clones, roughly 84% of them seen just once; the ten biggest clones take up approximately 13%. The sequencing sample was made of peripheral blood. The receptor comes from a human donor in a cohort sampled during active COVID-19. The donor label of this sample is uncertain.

CDR3 DNA sequence: TGTGCCAGCAGTTTCAGGAGGGGGCGTCAAGATGGCTACACCTTC. It is translated as CASSFRRGRQDGYTF. The rearrangement joins TRBV27 to TRBJ1-2; 7 bases match TRBD1. J was trimmed by 6 bases and V by 3 bases; bases with no gene match: 10. Per germline, CDR1 MNHEY and CDR2 SMNVEV (reference sequence). This CDR3 comprises 15 residues.